These 31 T cell receptor beta chains came from one sample sequenced in a study of T cell responses to AZD1222 COVID-19 vaccine. This table comes from immunoSEQ multiplex PCR, and its TCRdb copy is limited to in-frame clones, with some not included. The sample carries about 85,000 clones, about 86% recorded once. The sample was peripheral blood, taken on day 0 of AZD1222 vaccination. The receptors shown here come from an adult in good health.

The V call is TRBV10-3, the J call TRBJ2-2; the match to TRBD1 covers 8 bases. CDR3 length: 17 residues. V lost 6 bases to trimming and J lost 0 bases; unmatched junction nucleotides: 9. CDR1 is ENHRY, CDR2 SYGVKD, per germline. In DNA, the CDR3 is TGTGCCATCAGGGCCAGGGGGCAAGGGGCGAACACCGGGGAGCTGTTTTTT. This encodes CAIRARGQGANTGELFF.

J is TRBJ1-1 and V is TRBV6-1, with no clear D. The CDR3 runs 17 residues. Trimming stripped 2 bases from V and 9 bases from J, with 25 bases between. In germline, CDR1 is MNHNS, CDR2 SASEGT. CDR3 DNA sequence: TGTGCCAGCAGTGAAAGGTCCAGTAGCATTTCTATCGTGAAAGCTTTCTTT. It yields the protein CASSERSSSISIVKAFF.

This chain links TRBV30 with TRBJ1-1; tentative D call: TRBD1 (5 bases). Trimming pared 2 bases from V and 11 bases from J, leaving 15 bases between. The CDR3 length is 12 residues. Per germline, CDR1 GTSNPN and CDR2 SVGIG (reference sequence). CDR3 residues: CAWSPGPSKAFF. The DNA for the CDR3 is TGTGCCTGGAGTCCGGGGCCGAGCAAGGCTTTCTTT.

The chain couples TRBV24-1 to TRBJ2-3, with D perhaps TRBD1 (5 bases). Germline loops: CDR1 KGHDR, CDR2 SFDVKD. The CDR3 is 14 residues long. The V gene lost 3 bases and the J gene lost 1 base, with 7 bases spanning the gap. The CDR3 protein is CATSDDSRTDTQYF. CDR3 nucleotides: TGTGCCACCAGTGATGACAGCCGCACAGATACGCAGTATTTT.

The genes are TRBV4-1 and TRBJ1-3; 10 positions match TRBD1. The V and J ends lost 0 bases and 3 bases, in that order; junction bases with no gene match: 11. Per germline, CDR1 MGHRA and CDR2 YSYEKL. The CDR3 covers 19 residues. The DNA for the CDR3 is TGCGCCAGCAGCCAAGATTCCTGGGGGACAGGGGTCGGTGGAAACACCATATATTTT. It specifies CASSQDSWGTGVGGNTIYF.

This chain connects TRBV2 to TRBJ1-2; D call uncertain. Germline CDR1 reads SNHLY; CDR2 reads FYNNEI. Trimming took off 1 base at V and 3 bases at J, with 6 bases between the two ends. This CDR3 is built from 13 residues. CDR3 protein: CASSEDGDYGYTF. CDR3 nucleotide sequence: TGTGCCAGCAGTGAAGACGGGGACTATGGCTACACCTTC.

This chain uses TRBV6-4 with TRBJ1-1; D is possibly TRBD1 (6 bases). Germline CDR1 is MRHNA and CDR2 is SNTAGT. The CDR3 sequence is 14 residues long. The germline V and J ends were trimmed by 6 bases and 2 bases, with 13 bases remaining between them. CDR3 loop: CASSQTGDNTEAFF. The DNA for the CDR3 is TGTGCCAGCAGCCAGACAGGTGACAACACTGAAGCTTTCTTT.

This sequence joins TRBV7-2 and TRBJ1-1; D gene uncertain. The CDR3 is 12 residues long. Germline V lookup: CDR1 SGHTA, CDR2 FQGNSA. The V and J ends lost 2 bases and 5 bases respectively, with 6 bases between them. The CDR3 DNA reads TGTGCCAGCAGCTTATCGAGGACTGAAGCTTTCTTT. Amino acids: CASSLSRTEAFF.

This chain joins TRBV6-2 or TRBV6-3 and TRBJ1-3; tentative D call: TRBD1 (5 bases). This CDR3 contains 14 residues. Germline CDR1 is MNHEY and CDR2 is SVGEGT. Trimming stripped 6 bases from V and 0 bases from J, with 9 bases between. DNA of the CDR3: TGTGCCAGCAGCGGGGGAGGCTCTGGAAACACCATATATTTT. This translates into CASSGGGSGNTIYF.

J is TRBJ1-1 and V is TRBV29-1; D is uncertain. The CDR3 covers 13 residues. Trimming removed 3 bases from V and 5 bases from J, with 13 bases in between. Germline V gene lookup returns CDR1 SQVTM and CDR2 ANQGSEA. The CDR3 nucleotides are TGCAGCGTTGACCCATTCAGAAAAACTGAAGCTTTCTTT. It encodes CSVDPFRKTEAFF.

The chain combines TRBV28 with TRBJ2-4; D may be TRBD1 (6 bases). In germline, CDR1 is MDHEN, CDR2 SYDVKM. V dropped 4 bases and J dropped 4 bases, with 17 bases sitting between them. This CDR3 comprises 16 residues. CDR3 amino acids: CASSSYRDGPKNIQYF. Written as DNA, the CDR3 is TGTGCCAGCAGTTCCTACAGGGATGGCCCAAAAAACATTCAGTACTTC.

V is TRBV19 and J is TRBJ2-7; either TRBD1 or TRBD2 may fit D (5 bases each). The V end was cut by 1 base, the J end by 0 bases, with 10 bases between. The CDR3 consists of 15 residues. CDR1 and CDR2 from the germline V gene are LNHDA and SQIVND (reference sequence). Here the CDR3 reads CASSIVDSGSYEQYF. The CDR3 DNA reads TGTGCCAGTAGTATAGTAGACAGCGGCTCCTACGAGCAGTACTTC.

This clone has more than one count but fewer than ten. This rearrangement joins TRBV11-2 to TRBJ2-1; D may correspond to TRBD1 or TRBD2 (6 bases each). The V end was cut by 3 bases, the J end by 0 bases, with 18 bases between. This CDR3 has 18 amino acids. Germline V lookup: CDR1 SGHAT, CDR2 FQNNGV. The CDR3 bases are TGTGCCAGCAGCTTCGAGTGGGGGGCGGGAAGCTCCTACAATGAGCAGTTCTTC. This codes for CASSFEWGAGSSYNEQFF.

V and J are TRBV30 and TRBJ1-2; D is perhaps TRBD1 (6 bases). The length of the CDR3 is 16 residues. The ends were cut back, 0 bases at V and 2 bases at J, with 16 bases in the middle. CDR1 GTSNPN and CDR2 SVGIG come from the germline V gene (reference sequence). CDR3 in amino acids: CAWSVLRGQGNYGYTF. The CDR3 bases are TGTGCCTGGAGTGTACTGCGGGGTCAGGGGAACTATGGCTACACCTTC. The full variable domain, rest sourced from reference TRBV30 and TRBJ1-2, is SQTIHQWPATLVQPVGSPLSLECTVEGTSNPNLYWYRQAAGRGLQLLFYSVGIGQISSEVPQNLSASRPQDRQFILSSKKLLLSDSGFYLCAWSVLRGQGNYGYTFGSGTRLTVV.

The chain recombines TRBV2 with TRBJ1-1; maybe TRBD1 (6 bases). Germline CDR1 SNHLY, CDR2 FYNNEI. CDR3 length equals 12 residues. Trimming removed 6 bases from V and 6 bases from J, with 11 bases in between. CDR3 amino acids: CASRLQGPEAFF. CDR3 coding DNA: TGTGCCAGCAGGCTACAGGGTCCTGAAGCTTTCTTT.

The sample holds one count of this clone. The chain couples TRBV9 to TRBJ2-7; 8 nucleotides agree with TRBD1. This CDR3 contains 15 residues. The trim removed 0 bases at V and 5 bases at J, leaving 7 bases unmatched. Germline CDR1 SGDLS, CDR2 YYNGEE. CDR3 DNA: TGTGCCAGCAGCGTAGCTGGCAGGGGGCTGGACGAGCAGTACTTC. This sequence encodes CASSVAGRGLDEQYF. Based on the CDR3 plus reference TRBV9 and TRBJ2-7, the full variable domain is DSGVTQTPKHLITATGQRVTLRCSPRSGDLSVYWYQQSLDQGLQFLIQYYNGEERAKGNILERFSAQQFPDLHSELNLSSLELGDSALYFCASSVAGRGLDEQYFGPGTRLTVT.

The V gene is TRBV5-6, the J gene TRBJ1-6; 8 nucleotides agree with TRBD1. The V and J ends lost 0 bases and 10 bases, in that order; junction bases with no gene match: 6. The length of the CDR3 is 15 residues. Germline-derived CDR1 and CDR2 are SGHDT and YYEEEE. The CDR3 spells CASSLAQGAGSPLHF. The CDR3 DNA reads TGTGCCAGCAGCTTGGCGCAGGGGGCCGGGTCACCCCTCCACTTT.

The J gene is TRBJ1-4, the V gene TRBV14, with 12 bases lining up with TRBD1. The CDR3 loop spans 15 amino acids. CDR1 is SGHDN and CDR2 is FVKESK in the germline V gene. The junction had 3 bases not matched to a gene; V was cut back by 4 bases and J by 6 bases. This CDR3 is CASSRGTGGYEKLFF. The DNA for the CDR3 is TGTGCCAGCAGCCGTGGGACAGGGGGCTATGAAAAACTGTTTTTT.

This sequence joins TRBV2 and TRBJ1-2, with D perhaps matching TRBD1 (6 bases). V was pared by 5 bases and J by 4 bases, with 11 bases between. Germline CDR1 is SNHLY and CDR2 is FYNNEI. The CDR3 runs to 13 residues. For the CDR3, the DNA is TGTGCCAGCAGTTCCGGGACACTCTATGGCTACACCTTC. Its translation: CASSSGTLYGYTF.

V is TRBV28 and J is TRBJ2-3; D possibly uses TRBD1 or TRBD2 (5 bases each). Germline CDR1 MDHEN, CDR2 SYDVKM. The V end was cut by 4 bases, the J end by 6 bases, with 11 bases between. CDR3 length equals 13 residues. The CDR3 DNA reads TGTGCCAGCAGTTCGTCTAGGGACGATACGCAGTATTTT. It translates to CASSSSRDDTQYF.

This clone occurred many times. In DNA, the CDR3 is TGTGCCAGCAGGGTTACCATGAACACTGAAGCTTTCTTT. As protein: CASRVTMNTEAFF. V usage is TRBV7-9 and J usage is TRBJ1-1; D not resolved. The germline CDR1 and CDR2 sequences are SEHNR and FQNEAQ (reference sequence). This CDR3 contains 13 residues. The ends were cut back, 6 bases at V and 0 bases at J, with 8 bases in the middle.

This chain links TRBV10-3 with TRBJ1-1; no clear D gene. The CDR3 length is 13 residues. Germline lookup yields CDR1 ENHRY and CDR2 SYGVKD. V lost 2 bases and J 4 bases, leaving 8 bases between the germline ends. The CDR3 is CAISEDRGTEAFF. The CDR3 region has the DNA TGTGCCATCAGTGAGGACCGTGGCACTGAAGCTTTCTTT.

J is TRBJ1-1 and V is TRBV27; no clear D. This CDR3 has 13 amino acids. Deletions cut 2 bases from V and 2 bases from J, with 6 bases between. CDR1 is MNHEY and CDR2 is SMNVEV in the germline V gene (reference sequence). The CDR3 spells CASSLGSNTEAFF. CDR3 DNA: TGTGCCAGCAGTTTAGGGTCTAACACTGAAGCTTTCTTT.

V is TRBV7-8 and J is TRBJ1-2; 9 bases fit TRBD1. V trimming: 3 bases; J trimming: 6 bases; junction bases outside the gene matches: 5. The CDR3 has 14 residues. CDR1 is SGHVS, CDR2 FQNEAQ, per germline. The CDR3 region is CASSLAGTGNGYTF. The CDR3 DNA is TGTGCCAGCAGCTTGGCCGGGACAGGGAATGGCTACACCTTC.

This clone was recorded only once. The rearrangement joins TRBV7-8 to TRBJ1-6; 7 nucleotides line up with TRBD1. Germline trimming cut 5 bases from V and 10 bases from J; bases unmatched to any gene: 8. This CDR3 is built from 14 residues. In germline, CDR1 is SGHVS, CDR2 FQNEAQ. The CDR3 coding sequence is TGTGCCAGCAGCCCGACAGGGTTGGGGTCACCCCTCCACTTT. Translated: CASSPTGLGSPLHF.

The chain links TRBV2 to TRBJ2-1, with TRBD1 as a possible D gene (7 bases). The CDR3 extends over 12 amino acids. Germline V gives CDR1 SNHLY, CDR2 FYNNEI. V was clipped by 11 bases and J by 3 bases, with 11 bases between them. The CDR3 DNA is TGTGCCGGCGGGACAGACTACAATGAGCAGTTCTTC. This encodes CAGGTDYNEQFF.

The chain couples TRBV11-2 to TRBJ1-1; D not resolved. Germline V gene data show CDR1 as SGHAT and CDR2 as FQNNGV. Between the trimmed V and J ends, which lost 0 bases and 1 base, there was a span of 9 bases. The CDR3 has 15 residues. The CDR3 region is CASSLEEVTNTEAFF. The DNA of the CDR3 is TGTGCCAGCAGCTTAGAGGAGGTAACGAACACTGAAGCTTTCTTT.

The V gene is TRBV5-5, the J gene TRBJ2-1, with D possibly being TRBD1 (6 bases). V was trimmed by 4 bases and J by 0 bases, leaving 17 bases between them. The CDR3 is made up of 17 amino acids. Germline assignment: CDR1 SGHKS and CDR2 YYEKEE (reference sequence). As DNA, the CDR3 is TGTGCCAGCAGCGCAGACTTTACAGGGACCTCCTACAATGAGCAGTTCTTC. It translates to CASSADFTGTSYNEQFF.

This chain uses TRBV30 with TRBJ1-5; 8 bases line up with TRBD1. Germline V gene sequence: CDR1 GTSNPN, CDR2 SVGIG (reference sequence). There are 14 residues in the CDR3. V was pared by 1 base and J by 5 bases, with 4 bases of the junction left unmatched. The CDR3 reads CAWSAGQGDQPQHF. The CDR3 coding sequence is TGTGCCTGGAGTGCCGGACAGGGTGATCAGCCCCAGCATTTT.

The rearrangement uses TRBV5-1 and TRBJ2-7; D possibly corresponds to TRBD1 (6 bases). V lost 0 bases, J lost 5 bases, and 12 bases lay in between. The germline V gene has CDR1 SGHRS and CDR2 YFSETQ. The CDR3 has 14 amino acids. CDR3 amino acids: CASSLGQVSHEQYF. The CDR3 coding sequence is TGCGCCAGCAGCTTGGGACAGGTTTCCCACGAGCAGTACTTC.

Only a few counts were recorded for this clone. The DNA of the CDR3 is TGCGCCAGCAGCCGCGATACAGGGAGCACTGAAGCTTTCTTT. It is translated as CASSRDTGSTEAFF. The V gene is TRBV5-1, the J gene TRBJ1-1, with D possibly TRBD1 on 6 matching bases. The V end lost 4 bases, the J end lost 4 bases, and 14 bases lay between the germline ends. The CDR3 is 14 amino acids. Germline V gives CDR1 SGHRS, CDR2 YFSETQ.